These T cell receptor beta chains were read from a single sample in a study of cytomegalovirus exposure and HLA in healthy donors. Libraries were prepared by immunoSEQ multiplex PCR; TCRdb keeps only in-frame clonotypes and omits some of them. Among around 130,000 clones, around nine tenths were seen once, and the ten largest hold around 3.3%. Sequencing was performed on PBMCs. These receptors were collected from a man aged 25-40 years in good health and CMV-seronegative. Both conserved end residues are part of each CDR3. The D gene is left open where the match is weak. A clone size is listed for some rows: how often the clone was seen (once, few, many), or a class if it is expanded.

V,length,size,D,J,CDR3
TRBV7-8,13,NA,NA,TRBJ2-2,CAIPRRGSGELFF
TRBV9,19,NA,TRBD2,TRBJ2-1,CASSVELAGGDSSYNEQFF
TRBV15,15,NA,TRBD1,TRBJ1-6,CATSNRDRGNSPLHF
TRBV5-1,15,NA,NA,TRBJ2-7,CASSLLWTVHYEQYF
TRBV7-7,16,NA,TRBD1,TRBJ2-5,CASSFGQGAIQETQYF
TRBV18,15,NA,TRBD2,TRBJ2-2,CASSPREDPTGELFF
TRBV15,19,NA,NA,TRBJ2-2,CATSTSGKGQSTYFRELFF
TRBV19,15,NA,TRBD2,TRBJ2-3,CASREAGRQVDTQYF
TRBV7-2,13,NA,NA,TRBJ2-5,CASSPGGTKTQYF
TRBV7-7,16,once,NA,TRBJ2-2,CASSPLGQLNTGELFF
TRBV5-4,14,NA,NA,TRBJ1-2,CASGLIQGSYGYTF
TRBV7-2,14,NA,TRBD1,TRBJ2-1,CASSLAVTGSEQFF
TRBV10-3,14,NA,TRBD1,TRBJ2-7,CAISGDRPSYEQYF
TRBV5-1,15,NA,TRBD1,TRBJ1-1,CASRLTGTGNTEAFF
TRBV5-6,14,NA,NA,TRBJ2-3,CASSPPGSTDTQYF
TRBV9,15,NA,TRBD1,TRBJ1-1,CASSFLTGQGTEAFF
TRBV7-2,18,NA,TRBD2,TRBJ2-1,CASSLAPIWLAGENEQFF
TRBV7-9,16,NA,NA,TRBJ2-7,CASSLGGGQTDHEQYF
TRBV18,12,once,NA,TRBJ2-5,CASSPSRETQYF
TRBV5-1,15,NA,TRBD2,TRBJ2-2,CASAGLAENTGELFF